This T cell receptor (beta chain) was captured in a study of CD8 T cells in ankylosing spondylitis. Study results and caveats: Clones linked to the disease showed a CD8+ phenotype. They occurred at relatively low frequencies in peripheral blood. It appeared that ankylosing spondylitis blood was characterized by a TCR beta motif of about eight highly homologous variants.

On this clonotype: Antigen specificity is unknown.

V lost 5 bases, J lost 4 bases, and 12 bases lay in between. CDR1 is SGHDT and CDR2 is YYEEEE in the germline V gene. The CDR3 runs 14 residues. TCRdb itself ran the 5' RACE reads through MiXCR, one entry per CDR3 protein. This table has some 270,000 distinct CDR3 sequences, over 30% appearing once. V is TRBV5-6 and J is TRBJ2-2; no clear D gene. Sample: blood, either unsorted or a sorted T cell fraction (not recorded which). This receptor was identified in a male donor with ankylosing spondylitis or in good health (not recorded which). The CDR3, as DNA: TGTGCCAGCAGTAGAACGACGGTCACCGGGGAGCTGTTTTTT. Translation: CASSRTTVTGELFF. The full variable domain, in which reference TRBV5-6 and TRBJ2-2 provide the parts outside the CDR3, is DAGVTQSPTHLIKTRGQQVTLRCSPKSGHDTVSWYQQALGQGPQFIFQYYEEEERQRGNFPDRFSGHQFPNYSSELNVNALLLGDSALYLCASSRTTVTGELFFGEGSRLTVL.